This T cell receptor (beta chain) emerged from a study of T-cell reconstitution after alpha-beta-depleted transplantation in children. Findings of the study overall: Expanded graft clones numbering several hundred reportedly gave rise to alpha-beta T cells about two months after transplant.

Comments on this clonotype: Its antigen is not known.

Unique molecular identifiers were incorporated into the prepared TCRbeta library. In TCRdb, the PCR reads were re-called with MiXCR into one record per CDR3 protein. The sample has fewer than 700,000 distinct CDR3 sequences; over 10% are singletons. Germline loops: CDR1 SNHLY, CDR2 FYNNEI. V shed 5 bases and J shed 8 bases, with 13 bases lying between them. There are 12 residues in the CDR3. The sequences come from PBMCs, mostly from graft donor cells, collected 360 days after TCRalphabeta/CD19-depleted stem cell transplant. The source is a male patient aged 5 to 17 who had a stem cell transplant for acute myeloid leukemia, so the T cells may come from the graft donor. The rearrangement links TRBV2 to TRBJ2-7, with D unresolved. The CDR3 here is CASSYSPPKQYF. Written as DNA, the CDR3 is TGTGCCAGCAGTTACTCCCCCCCCAAGCAGTACTTC. The variable domain in full, completed from reference TRBV2 and TRBJ2-7, reads EPEVTQTPSHQVTQMGQEVILRCVPISNHLYFYWYRQILGQKVEFLVSFYNNEISEKSEIFDDQFSVERPDGSNFTLKIRSTKLEDSAMYFCASSYSPPKQYFGPGTRLTVT.